Listed below are T cell receptor beta chains from one sample, sequenced in a study of a mutant IDH1 vaccine in newly diagnosed glioma. Antigen specificity for these receptors is unknown. Sequencing used immunoSEQ multiplex PCR; TCRdb keeps in-frame clones, though not all of them. The repertoire includes about 40,000 clones, 80% to 95% of them detected once, and roughly 2.8% sits in the top ten. Here the sequenced sample was PBMCs, taken from a glioma patient whose treatment included an IDH1 peptide vaccine. The receptors here all came from a man aged 45-60 years with glioma. The CDR3 runs from the conserved cysteine through the conserved F or W. The D gene is left open where the match is weak. Where a row states a size, it is once, few, many or the class of an expanded clone; other rows omit it.

j_gene,v_gene,abundance,d_gene,CDR3nt,CDR3aa
TRBJ2-7,TRBV19,-,TRBD2,TGTGCCAGTAGTTTAAATAGCGGGAGGGCCGCCTACGAGCAGTACTTC,CASSLNSGRAAYEQYF
TRBJ1-5,TRBV7-9,-,-,TGTGCCAGCAGCTTAAGCCTTAGCAATCAGCCCCAGCATTTT,CASSLSLSNQPQHF
TRBJ1-5,TRBV28,-,-,TGTGCCAGCAGGCGGGGGGGTCAACAGCCCCAGCATTTT,CASRRGGQQPQHF
TRBJ1-5,TRBV19,-,TRBD1,TGTGCCAGTAGTAGGCAGGGGGTTGCGTCCTTTTACAATCAGCCCCAGCATTTT,CASSRQGVASFYNQPQHF
TRBJ1-5,TRBV19,-,-,TGTGCCAGTAATAGGAGGAATCAGCCCCAGCATTTT,CASNRRNQPQHF
TRBJ2-5,TRBV4-1,-,-,TGCGCCAGCAGCCAAGATTGGGAGGAGACCCAGTACTTC,CASSQDWEETQYF
TRBJ2-2,TRBV19,-,-,TGTGCCAGTACGCCCGGGTTGACTGTGCGAACCGGGGAGCTGTTTTTT,CASTPGLTVRTGELFF
TRBJ2-1,TRBV29-1,-,-,TGCAGCGTTGGGGGGACCGGGAGTGCCTACAATGAGCAGTTCTTC,CSVGGTGSAYNEQFF
TRBJ2-7,TRBV19,once,TRBD1,TGTGCCAGTAGTATAGTTGGGACAGGGGTCTACGAGCAGTACTTC,CASSIVGTGVYEQYF
TRBJ1-4,TRBV9,-,-,TGTGCCAGCAGCGTAGAGGGTCGGATTAATGAAAAACTGTTTTTT,CASSVEGRINEKLFF
TRBJ1-5,TRBV25-1,-,-,TGTGCCAGCACTGCAGGGGCGGGACCCCAGCATTTT,CASTAGAGPQHF
TRBJ2-2,TRBV9,-,-,TGTGCCAGCAGCGTGTCTAGCTATGACACCGGGGAGCTGTTTTTT,CASSVSSYDTGELFF
TRBJ2-1,TRBV19,-,TRBD2,TGTGCCAGTAGTACCTACCTAGCGGTTTCCTACAATGAGCAGTTCTTC,CASSTYLAVSYNEQFF
TRBJ2-4,TRBV28,-,-,TGTGCCAGCATTCCTGGGGGAGCCAAAAACATTCAGTACTTC,CASIPGGAKNIQYF
TRBJ2-3,TRBV4-1,-,-,TGCGCCAGCAGCCGCCGGGTCGCCACAGATACGCAGTATTTT,CASSRRVATDTQYF
TRBJ2-3,TRBV19,-,-,TGTGCCAGTAGTATAAAGGCTGTCCCGGGGCCAGATACGCAGTATTTT,CASSIKAVPGPDTQYF
TRBJ2-5,TRBV7-2,-,-,TGTGCCAGCAGCTTAGACTGGGGCGGGGAGACCCAGTACTTC,CASSLDWGGETQYF
TRBJ2-7,TRBV7-9,once,TRBD1,TGTGCCAGCAGAGCCGGGACAGGGGCTCCGCGGGAGCAGTACTTC,CASRAGTGAPREQYF
TRBJ2-7,TRBV5-1,few,-,TGCGCCAGCAGCTTGAGATCGGACGGTTACGAGCAGTACTTC,CASSLRSDGYEQYF
TRBJ1-5,TRBV6-6,-,-,TGTGCCAGCAGCGAACAAGGGGTTAGCAATCAGCCCCAGCATTTT,CASSEQGVSNQPQHF
TRBJ2-1,TRBV5-1,-,-,TGCGCCAGCAGCTTGGGACAGTACAATGAGCAGTTCTTC,CASSLGQYNEQFF
TRBJ1-5,TRBV4-1,-,TRBD1,TGCGCCAGCAGCCCACCCGGGACAGTTGGGGACAATCAGCCCCAGCATTTT,CASSPPGTVGDNQPQHF
TRBJ1-1,TRBV6-5,-,-,TGTGCCAGCAGTTACTCTTGGGGGGTACCGGGCACTGAAGCTTTCTTT,CASSYSWGVPGTEAFF
TRBJ1-5,TRBV10-3,-,-,TGTGCCACCAGAAGTGAAGGAAGCAATCAGCCCCAGCATTTT,CATRSEGSNQPQHF
TRBJ2-7,TRBV19,-,-,TGTGCCACCCAAAGGGCGGGTACTAGCTCCTACGAGCAGTACTTC,CATQRAGTSSYEQYF
TRBJ1-1,TRBV30,-,-,TGTGCCTGGACTCGTGGGGGGAGAACTGAAGCTTTCTTT,CAWTRGGRTEAFF
TRBJ1-6,TRBV13,once,TRBD1,TGTGCCAGCAGCGTGGGACAGCCGGCACCCCTCCACTTT,CASSVGQPAPLHF
TRBJ2-7,TRBV2,-,-,TGTGCCAGTAAGCCCGGGACACAATCCTACGAGCAGTACTTC,CASKPGTQSYEQYF
TRBJ1-1,TRBV7-8,-,-,TGTGCCAGCAGCTTTAGGGGTATGAACACTGAAGCTTTCTTT,CASSFRGMNTEAFF
TRBJ1-5,TRBV30,-,-,TGTGCCTGGAGTGGGGCAGGGTTACGGCCCCAGCATTTT,CAWSGAGLRPQHF
TRBJ1-4,TRBV6-1,once,-,TGTGCCAGCAGGGAAGACAGTATCAATGAAAAACTGTTTTTT,CASREDSINEKLFF
TRBJ1-2,TRBV13,-,-,TGTGCCAGCAGCTTAGGGGACGGAAACTATGGCTACACCTTC,CASSLGDGNYGYTF
TRBJ1-6,TRBV5-1,once,-,TGCGCCAGCAGCTTCGATCGGAAGAATTCACCCCTCCACTTT,CASSFDRKNSPLHF
TRBJ1-1,TRBV29-1,-,-,TGCAGCCATCAGGGTCAGGCACACACTGAAGCTTTCTTT,CSHQGQAHTEAFF
TRBJ1-5,TRBV7-7,-,-,TGTGCTAGCAGCTTAGCTTTCAATCAGCCCCAGCATTTT,CASSLAFNQPQHF
TRBJ2-5,TRBV7-9,-,-,TGTGCCAGCAGCTCAACTCAGGGGCTGGGACACTTC,CASSSTQGLGHF
TRBJ2-7,TRBV11-2,-,TRBD1,TGTGCCAGCAGCTCGCAGGGACAGCCGAGCTCCTACGAGCAGTACTTC,CASSSQGQPSSYEQYF
TRBJ1-2,TRBV16,once,-,TGTGCCAGCAGCCCGTCCTCCCTCAGAGATGGCTACACCTTC,CASSPSSLRDGYTF
TRBJ2-1,TRBV30,-,-,TGTGCCTGGAGGGGGGGTGGCTCCTACAATGAGCAGTTCTTC,CAWRGGGSYNEQFF
TRBJ1-2,TRBV5-4,-,-,TGTGCCAGCAGCTTGCCCTCCGGGGGCAGGCCCTTGGGCTACACCTTC,CASSLPSGGRPLGYTF
TRBJ1-1,TRBV19,-,TRBD1,TGTGCCAGTAGTATAATCCCCGGCGGGACAGGGGGCCGATCTGCGTGGGACACTGAAGCTTTCTTT,CASSIIPGGTGGRSAWDTEAFF
TRBJ1-4,TRBV7-2,-,TRBD1,TGTGCCAGCAGCCGACAATACGGGACAGATGAAAAACTGTTTTTT,CASSRQYGTDEKLFF
TRBJ1-3,TRBV4-2,-,-,TGTGCCAGCAATCAGGTGGACAGCTCTGGAAACACCATATATTTT,CASNQVDSSGNTIYF
TRBJ1-5,TRBV6-1,-,-,TGTGCCAGCAGTGACCGTGAAGGGAAGAATCAGCCCCAGCATTTT,CASSDREGKNQPQHF
TRBJ1-2,TRBV4-3,-,-,TGCGCCAGCAGCCCGACCGGGGGGGCAGGGCAGACTAACTATGGCTACACCTTC,CASSPTGGAGQTNYGYTF
TRBJ1-5,TRBV15,-,-,TGTGCCACCAGCAGGGCGGGGGCAGGTGGTAGCAATCAGCCCCAGCATTTT,CATSRAGAGGSNQPQHF
TRBJ1-2,TRBV2,-,-,TGTGCCAGCAGTGTGGACAGTACGAATGGCTACACCTTC,CASSVDSTNGYTF
TRBJ2-1,TRBV19,-,TRBD1,TGTGCCAGTAGTAAAAGACAGGGCTGGGATGAGCAGTTCTTC,CASSKRQGWDEQFF
TRBJ2-1,TRBV4-2,-,-,TGTGCCAGCAGCCAAGACGAGGTAGCGGACTACAATGAGCAGTTCTTC,CASSQDEVADYNEQFF
TRBJ1-1,TRBV2,-,-,TGTGCCAGCAGCAAGAACACTGAAGCTTTCTTT,CASSKNTEAFF
TRBJ2-7,TRBV2,-,TRBD1,TGTGCCAGCAGTGCCGGGACAGGGTACTACGAGCAGTACTTC,CASSAGTGYYEQYF
TRBJ2-7,TRBV15,-,-,TGTGCCACCAGCAGAGATCCGGGCTACGAGCAGTACTTC,CATSRDPGYEQYF
TRBJ1-2,TRBV4-1,-,-,TGCGCCAGCAGCCAAGATTTTCGGTCTTCCGACGTACGTGGCTACACCTTC,CASSQDFRSSDVRGYTF
TRBJ1-1,TRBV5-1,-,-,TGCGCCAGCAGCCCCGAAAGGACAGACAACACTGAAGCTTTCTTT,CASSPERTDNTEAFF